This record looks at one T cell receptor (beta chain) sequence and its context. Its specificity is unknown. It was the roughly 130-subject validation cohort, separate from the 666-subject first cohort, to which the donors belonged. These data belong to a study of cytomegalovirus exposure and HLA in healthy donors. Study in general: A subsequent analysis reported that the 120 or so validation repertoires were produced on the same platform that had also been used for the roughly 670 first-cohort repertoires. Study-level points and caveats: Cytomegalovirus status was reportedly diagnosed by the classifier with high sensitivity and specificity.

Clones were read by immunoSEQ multiplex PCR, and TCRdb kept only the in-frame ones, dropping some. The sample has 90,000 to 150,000 clones; roughly 84% are singletons. The source is a woman aged 25 to 39 in good health and CMV-seronegative. Sequenced input: PBMCs.

The CDR3 loop reads CASSTRDRGYQPQHF. CDR3 bases: TGTGCCAGCAGCACCCGGGACAGGGGATATCAGCCCCAGCATTTT. The chain links TRBV6-1 to TRBJ1-5, with TRBD1 matching 10 bases. Germline lookup yields CDR1 MNHNS and CDR2 SASEGT. V gave up 6 bases and J gave up 5 bases; unmatched junction bases: 7. CDR3 length: 15 amino acids.